Presented here are 4 T cell receptor beta chains from one specimen sequenced in a study of technical replicates of blood from a few donors. Data came from immunoSEQ multiplex PCR; TCRdb stores just in-frame clones and leaves some out. The profile shows 45,000 to 55,000 clones, 85% to 95% of them singletons. Source material: T cells isolated from PBMCs. The receptors originated from a human donor in good health.

The chain joins TRBV5-1 to TRBJ2-7; 7 positions match TRBD1. This CDR3 region has 19 residues. Germline assignment: CDR1 SGHRS and CDR2 YFSETQ. Germline trimming cut 4 bases from V and 2 bases from J; bases unmatched to any gene: 21. The CDR3 DNA reads as TGCGCCAGCAGCGTTGGGTATGTACAGGGGTATACCCCGGCCTACGAGCAGTACTTC. It specifies CASSVGYVQGYTPAYEQYF. The entire variable domain, with the rest obtained from reference TRBV5-1 and TRBJ2-7, is as follows: KAGVTQTPRYLIKTRGQQVTLSCSPISGHRSVSWYQQTPGQGLQFLFEYFSETQRNKGNFPGRFSGRQFSNSRSEMNVSTLELGDSALYLCASSVGYVQGYTPAYEQYFGPGTRLTVT.

On this clone: One end of the junction does not line up with germline, which may come from a read error. The chain couples TRBV7-9 to TRBJ2-7, with D perhaps TRBD2 (6 bases). The CDR3 runs to 12 residues. The germline CDR1 and CDR2 sequences are SEHNR and FQNEAQ (reference sequence). The CDR3 nucleotides are TGTGCCAGCAGCTTAGGGAGGGCAGGCGTACGCTTC. This sequence encodes CASSLGRAGVRF.

This clone has just one count. V is TRBV5-1 and J is TRBJ2-1; TRBD2 matches at 8 bases. V shed 4 bases, J shed 7 bases, and the junction held 13 bases outside the gene matches. Germline V CDR1 and CDR2: SGHRS, YFSETQ. The CDR3 is made up of 16 amino acids. CDR3 residues: CASSPIAGRSDNEQFF. The CDR3 DNA follows: TGCGCCAGCAGCCCCATAGCGGGGAGAAGTGATAATGAGCAGTTCTTC.

The V gene is TRBV6-5, the J gene TRBJ1-5, with no clear D. CDR1 MNHEY and CDR2 SVGAGI come from the germline V gene. Trimming left V 5 bases short and J 5 bases short, with 16 bases between. CDR3 length: 15 amino acids. CDR3 coding DNA: TGTGCCAGCAGTCCCCGGCCGGGAGCCGATCAGCCCCAGCATTTT. It specifies CASSPRPGADQPQHF.